A single TCR beta chain is shown here with its context. Its antigen is not known. This table comes from immunoSEQ multiplex PCR, and its TCRdb copy is limited to in-frame clones, with some not included. Altogether a few hundred thousand clones are present, roughly 85% being singletons, with the ten largest covering roughly 3%. Trimming took off 1 base at V and 2 bases at J, with 13 bases between the two ends. The CDR3 is made up of 16 amino acids. Germline assignment: CDR1 KGHSH and CDR2 LQKENI. This sample was taken from a study of Ad26.COV2.S vaccination and SARS-CoV-2 variants. Overall study results and limits: With respect to non-spike TCR breadth, vaccine and placebo recipients were similar.

Stated treatment: about 20 received Ad26.COV2.S at low or high dose, single or two shots; several received placebo; per-sample allocation not given. Sampling was performed 63 days after the first vaccine or placebo injection. In Boston, an adult donor aged 18-55 years took part. The receptor comes from a person between 18 and 60 years old who received the Ad26.COV2.S COVID-19 vaccine or a placebo. The V and J genes are TRBV18 and TRBJ2-3; no firm D call. The sequencing used peripheral blood, collected in a trial of Ad26.COV2.S vaccine versus placebo. CDR3 loop: CASSPLSTGNTDTQYF. CDR3 bases: TGTGCCAGCTCACCACTATCGACCGGAAACACAGATACGCAGTATTTT. Drawing the rest from reference TRBV18 and TRBJ2-3, the complete variable domain is NAGVMQNPRHLVRRRGQEARLRCSPMKGHSHVYWYRQLPEEGLKFMVYLQKENIIDESGMPKERFSAEFPKEGPSILRIQQVVRGDSAAYFCASSPLSTGNTDTQYFGPGTRLTVL.